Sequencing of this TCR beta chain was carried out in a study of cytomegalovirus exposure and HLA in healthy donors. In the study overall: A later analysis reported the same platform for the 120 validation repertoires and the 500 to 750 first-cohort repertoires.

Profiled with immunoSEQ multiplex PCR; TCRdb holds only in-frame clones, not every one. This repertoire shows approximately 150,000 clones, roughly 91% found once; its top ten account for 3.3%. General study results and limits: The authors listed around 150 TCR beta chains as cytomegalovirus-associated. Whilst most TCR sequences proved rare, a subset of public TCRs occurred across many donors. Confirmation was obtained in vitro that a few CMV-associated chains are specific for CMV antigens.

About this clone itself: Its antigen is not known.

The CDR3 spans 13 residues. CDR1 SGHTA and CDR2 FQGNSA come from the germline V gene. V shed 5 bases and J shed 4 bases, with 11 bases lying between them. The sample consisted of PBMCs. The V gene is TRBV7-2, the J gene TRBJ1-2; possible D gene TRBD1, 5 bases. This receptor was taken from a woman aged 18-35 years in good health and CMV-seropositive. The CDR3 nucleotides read TGTGCCAGCAGCCCGGGGGGGAGCTATGGCTACACCTTC. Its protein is CASSPGGSYGYTF.